This T cell receptor beta chain is drawn from a study of regulatory T cells in long-lasting Graves disease (TCRdb year 2021). A note on the overall study: Newly diagnosed Graves' disease patients had taken antithyroid drugs for less than 3 months. Peripheral blood TCR sequencing and RNA sequencing compared persistent Graves' disease patients with newly diagnosed Graves' disease patients. The study was conducted in China and was registered as a clinical trial. TCR sequencing covered around 13 persistent and approximately 20 newly diagnosed Graves' disease patients, 33 samples in total.

The library was prepared using multiplex PCR. Sequencing took place on an Illumina HiSeq 4000. TCR beta libraries were built with iRepertoire HTBI primers and Arm-PCR amplification of CDR3 regions. Before sequencing, the PCR products underwent gel purification. The source study handled its data this way. Gene usage analysis of CDR3 amino acid clonotypes relied on the 60 or so TRBV and 15 or so TRBJ segments identified across samples. Filtered high-quality paired reads were merged into contigs using COPE and FqMerger. Contigs were aligned with BLAST to IMGT TRBV, TRBD and TRBJ reference genes, and CDR3 was defined per IMGT. Any clonotype with a frequency above 0.1% was classified as a highly expanded clone. Repertoire diversity was measured by Shannon entropy, and V-J evenness by the Gini coefficient. Clonotypes shared by more than one individual were considered public. The raw public reads went through TCRdb reprocessing: fastp at Q25, MiXCR clone calling, in-frame beta chains kept. When rows share a CDR3 protein, they turn into one entry using the most common DNA and genes. The authors' filters were not applied to this entry. This sample holds 400,000 to 550,000 distinct CDR3 sequences; about 16% were observed only once. The ten largest account for less than 30% of the sample.

This clonotype was observed at least ten times. Its antigen is unknown. Per-nucleotide qualities are absent, and no much larger clonotype sits a single base away. The CDR3 numbers 13 residues from cysteine through phenylalanine. Only the CDR3 part of the read is kept: 39 bases, read in frame from the first base. CDR1 and CDR2 (LGHDT, YNNKEL) derive from the germline V gene (reference sequence). Unmatched junction bases come to 4, with V trimmed by 9 bases and J by 3 bases. Findings and caveats that apply to the study as a whole: Patients with persistent disease shared more public clonotypes (around 2,500) than newly diagnosed patients did (about 1,000). As a limitation, the authors acknowledged that the small sample size may reduce accuracy. Preferential use of TRBV28, TRBJ1-2 and TRBJ2-5 was observed in persistent disease, whereas TRBV20-1 and TRBJ2-1 were favored in newly diagnosed disease. Only peripheral blood was studied, because thyroid tissue, the primary lesion, was inaccessible. Sequencing and analysis were restricted to the TCR beta chain. Lower TCR Shannon entropy and fewer highly expanded clones were observed in persistent Graves' disease patients than in newly diagnosed patients, which suggested clonal expansion.

According to the study, the label for this sample's time point signals: newly diagnosed GD, antithyroid drugs for less than 3 months. For both TCR sequencing and RNA sequencing, RNA was extracted from PBMCs using TRIzol. Graves' disease was diagnosed according to American Thyroid Association guidelines. The patients came from an endocrinology department in Xi'an, China. Each patient gave 7.5 to 10 milliliters of peripheral blood, collected in an EDTA anticoagulant tube. Ficoll Paque Plus density gradient separation was used to isolate PBMCs, and no further T cell sorting was done. An Agilent 2100 Bioanalyzer and agarose gel were used to assess RNA quality, and a NanoDrop 2000 was used to measure RNA concentration. The data were also submitted as part of a second study, on T cells in Graves' hyperthyroidism and ophthalmopathy. The second investigation adds: Stable Graves' hyperthyroidism was defined as no progression to ophthalmopathy during 18 months of follow-up. The hyperthyroidism patients were between 18 and 65 years old and newly diagnosed, with a disease duration of less than 2 months. The study excluded patients with uncontrolled infections, other autoimmune diseases, pregnancy or lactation. Clinical symptoms, serum thyroxine and TRAb, thyroid ultrasound, and orbital computed tomography formed the basis for the diagnoses. For the first round of RT-PCR on the TCR CDR3, the HTBI primer set was used together with the Qiagen OneStep RT-PCR kit. Blood samples also contained most of the expanded thyroid clonotypes (frequency above 0.001), which suggests that blood repertoires may reflect thyroid immune responses. A model built on a 13 V-J signature distinguished ophthalmopathy from stable hyperthyroidism, reaching about 89% sensitivity and under 84% specificity in cross-validation and 80%/75% in testing. In validation, progression to ophthalmopathy was predicted by the model with nearly 71% sensitivity and nearly 75% specificity, a median of about 6.4 months before onset. TCR V-J signatures able to tell the groups apart were searched for in a discovery cohort of some 100 patients, of whom over 40 had Graves' ophthalmopathy and roughly 59 had stable Graves' hyperthyroidism. An independent validation cohort of 18 to 20 hyperthyroidism patients and approximately 15 patients who later progressed to ophthalmopathy tested prospective prediction of ophthalmopathy. For training and testing, the 110 or so patients in the discovery cohort were randomly divided in a 7:3 ratio. Thyroid tissue and blood T-cell repertoires from six Graves' hyperthyroidism patients were also compared in the study. Once sampling was done, hyperthyroidism patients were given methimazole at a starting dose of 30 mg daily, whereas ophthalmopathy patients were given high-dose intravenous methylprednisolone. The libraries were constructed in a second round of multiplex PCR and then size-selected and purified. The libraries were sequenced on an Illumina HiSeq2000 using paired-end 100 bp reads. SOAPnuke was used to process the raw data, throwing out any read that contained adapters or uncalled bases, had a mean Phred below 15, or lacked an exact constant-primer or identifier match. COPE v1.2.5 was used to merge the high-quality paired reads, and each unique nucleotide sequence was defined as a clonotype. Clonotypes were aligned to IMGT TRBV, TRBD and TRBJ reference segments using MiTCR v1.1. The analysis was restricted to V-J combinations with a frequency above 0.0001, which together covered 99.2% of the repertoires. A TCS score was defined as the ratio of F50 (clonal expansion) to E x V (chaos), with BLOSUM62-based TCRdist applied between CDR3 peptides within each V-J. Welch's t-statistics and random forest reduced 450 to 600 V-J features to some 14, which were used in a naive Bayes classifier (R e1071). No statistical method was used to set the sample size in advance, and investigators knew the group allocation. TCR Vbeta CDR3 sequencing of 140 or so peripheral blood samples (about 45 ophthalmopathy, about 74 hyperthyroidism and roughly 17 progressor patients) is reported in the paper.

The sample was peripheral blood mononuclear cells (PBMCs), taken at new diagnosis, from a patient treated with antithyroid drugs. This clonotype originated in a woman between 18 and 30 years old with Graves disease. Donor details come from another sample of the same person, matched by shared clones. The chain uses TRBV3-1 and TRBJ2-3; 9 central nucleotides agree with TRBD2. In nucleotide form, the sequence is TGTGCCAGTATAGCGGGAGTAACAGATACGCAGTATTTT. Its translation reads: CASIAGVTDTQYF.